The clone carrying this T cell receptor beta chain appeared a few times. CDR1 and CDR2 from the germline V gene are MGHDK and SYGVNS. V lost 6 bases to trimming and J lost 5 bases; unmatched junction nucleotides: 8. This CDR3 is built from 15 residues. Original data processing: Reference gene primers were amplified, and this amplification served to estimate nucleated cell counts. Only in-frame clones appear in the TCRdb table, and some are missing; sequencing was by immunoSEQ multiplex PCR. V, J and clone size reflect that table, while D and trimming were determined from the DNA. The table records some 120,000 clones, 80% to 90% of them present only once. The sample originates from a study of blood T cell repertoires in COVID-19.

This chain uses TRBV25-1 with TRBJ1-4; 8 bases map to TRBD1. Input material: peripheral blood. This receptor was obtained from a man aged 70 or older with active or convalescent COVID-19. The CDR3 DNA sequence: TGTGCCAGCAGCGGATACAGGGGGGGGAATGAAAAACTGTTTTTT. Translating it yields CASSGYRGGNEKLFF.